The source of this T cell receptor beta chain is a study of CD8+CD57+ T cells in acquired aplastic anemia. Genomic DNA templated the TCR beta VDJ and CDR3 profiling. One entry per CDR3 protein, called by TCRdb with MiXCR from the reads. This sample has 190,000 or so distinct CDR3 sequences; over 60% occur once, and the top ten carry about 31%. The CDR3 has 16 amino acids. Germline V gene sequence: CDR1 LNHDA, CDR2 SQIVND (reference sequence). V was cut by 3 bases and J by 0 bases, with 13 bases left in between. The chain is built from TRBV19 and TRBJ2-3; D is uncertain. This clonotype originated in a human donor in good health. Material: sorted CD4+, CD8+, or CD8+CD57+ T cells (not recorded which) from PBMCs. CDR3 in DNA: TGTGCCAGTAGTATGTTTGTCAGATTGAGCACAGATACGCAGTATTTT. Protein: CASSMFVRLSTDTQYF.